One sample yielded the 23 T cell receptor beta chains listed below, sequenced in a study of T cell responses to AZD1222 COVID-19 vaccine. The table came from immunoSEQ multiplex PCR; TCRdb's copy has only in-frame clones and leaves some out. Of about 97,000 clones in the sample, over 75% are singletons; the top ten hold approximately 1.2%. The sample was peripheral blood, taken on day 0 of AZD1222 vaccination. These receptors all come from an adult in good health.

V gene TRBV6-1 combines with J gene TRBJ1-1; D is ambiguous. The CDR3 is made up of 14 amino acids. Germline-derived CDR1 and CDR2 are MNHNS and SASEGT. V dropped 3 bases and J dropped 0 bases, with 8 bases sitting between them. In nucleotides, the CDR3 is TGTGCCAGCAGTGAGTATGGGGTGAACACTGAAGCTTTCTTT. Protein sequence: CASSEYGVNTEAFF.

This clone was seen more than once but under ten times. The chain combines TRBV5-1 with TRBJ2-7, with 8 bases matching TRBD1. The germline CDR1 and CDR2 sequences are SGHRS and YFSETQ. This CDR3 has 14 amino acids. V gave up 1 base and J gave up 7 bases; unmatched junction bases: 7. CDR3 sequence: CASSLRQGTREQYF. In DNA, the CDR3 is TGCGCCAGCAGCTTGCGACAGGGGACGAGGGAGCAGTACTTC.

The chain couples TRBV27 to TRBJ2-3; D gene uncertain. Trimming left V 4 bases short and J 2 bases short, with 10 bases between. This CDR3 is 14 amino acids long. CDR1 MNHEY and CDR2 SMNVEV come from the germline V gene (reference sequence). CDR3 sequence (DNA): TGTGCCAGCAGTTCCTTAGGATACACAGATACGCAGTATTTT. Amino acid sequence: CASSSLGYTDTQYF.

The V call is TRBV18, the J call TRBJ1-3; D is perhaps TRBD1 (5 bases). Trimming pared 2 bases from V and 4 bases from J, leaving 15 bases between. The germline gives CDR1 KGHSH, CDR2 LQKENI. The CDR3 has 16 amino acids. The CDR3, as DNA: TGTGCCAGCTCACCAATTCAGGGTTTGGACGGAAACACCATATATTTT. Translated, it gives CASSPIQGLDGNTIYF.

The V and J genes are TRBV18 and TRBJ2-7; perhaps TRBD2 as D (6 bases). Per germline, CDR1 KGHSH and CDR2 LQKENI. V shed 1 base and J shed 6 bases, with 10 bases lying between them. The CDR3 loop spans 13 amino acids. DNA for the CDR3: TGTGCCAGCTCACCACTTAGCGGCGGCGAGCAGTACTTC. Its protein is CASSPLSGGEQYF.

The rearrangement uses TRBV14 and TRBJ2-6; tentatively, D is TRBD2 (6 bases). This CDR3 has 18 amino acids. With 1 base removed from V and 1 base from J, the gap between germline ends came to 14 bases. Germline V gene lookup returns CDR1 SGHDN and CDR2 FVKESK. The CDR3 reads CASSQGRGGKSGANVLTF. DNA for the CDR3: TGTGCCAGCAGCCAAGGAAGGGGCGGGAAGTCTGGGGCCAACGTCCTGACTTTC.

The chain employs TRBV4-1 and TRBJ1-2; TRBD1 aligns across 8 bases. Trimming took 4 bases from V and 4 from J; bases not matched to a gene: 17. Germline V gene lookup returns CDR1 MGHRA and CDR2 YSYEKL. The CDR3 has 18 residues. The CDR3 DNA sequence: TGCGCCAGCAGCCCAGGGGGAGCAGGGGGCTTACGCACCTATGGCTACACCTTC. Translation gives CASSPGGAGGLRTYGYTF.

The chain recombines TRBV6-5 with TRBJ2-1; a weak D match, TRBD2 (5 bases). The CDR3 sequence is 15 residues long. From germline, CDR1 is MNHEY and CDR2 SVGAGI. V shed 6 bases and J shed 6 bases, with 18 bases lying between them. Written as DNA, the CDR3 is TGTGCCAGCAGCAGAGGGAATAACGAAATCAATGAGCAGTTCTTC. Protein: CASSRGNNEINEQFF.

The chain has TRBV5-6 and TRBJ1-2; D gene ambiguous. Germline V gives CDR1 SGHDT, CDR2 YYEEEE. V was pared by 4 bases and J by 10 bases, with 17 bases between. The CDR3 spans 13 residues. CDR3 in amino acids: CASSQGRLRDYTF. In nucleotides, the CDR3 is TGTGCCAGCAGCCAAGGGAGATTAAGGGACTACACCTTC.

The gene calls are TRBV9 and TRBJ1-1; D gene ambiguous. The CDR3 is 14 amino acids. The V end was cut by 4 bases, the J end by 3 bases, with 13 bases between. Germline lookup yields CDR1 SGDLS and CDR2 YYNGEE. CDR3 sequence (DNA): TGTGCCAGCAGCCCAGAGGGTCTTCACACTGAAGCTTTCTTT. Amino acid sequence: CASSPEGLHTEAFF.

The genes are TRBV30 and TRBJ1-1; D remains ambiguous. The CDR3 length is 12 residues. The germline V gene encodes CDR1 GTSNPN and CDR2 SVGIG (reference sequence). Trimming shortened V by 2 bases and J by 11 bases, and 15 bases separated the two germline ends. The DNA of the CDR3 is TGTGCCTGGAGTCCCTCAATGTCCGCGGCTTTCTTT. Amino acids: CAWSPSMSAAFF.

The chain employs TRBV27 and TRBJ2-1; D is unresolved. The V end lost 5 bases, the J end lost 1 base, and 15 bases lay between the germline ends. CDR1 is MNHEY, CDR2 SMNVEV, per germline (reference sequence). This CDR3 spans 16 amino acids. CDR3 loop: CASSPDGFWSYNEQFF. The CDR3 coding sequence is TGTGCCAGCAGTCCTGATGGCTTTTGGTCCTACAATGAGCAGTTCTTC.

This CDR3 is CASRLAGEISYEQYF. In DNA, the CDR3 is TGTGCCAGCAGGCTTGCGGGGGAGATCAGCTACGAGCAGTACTTC. This sequence joins TRBV2 and TRBJ2-7, with 7 bases aligning to TRBD2. Germline CDR1 reads SNHLY; CDR2 reads FYNNEI. CDR3 length: 15 residues. Trimming cost V 6 bases and J 3 bases; bases outside gene matches: 11.

The chain carries TRBV5-1 and TRBJ2-1; 10 bases fit TRBD2. The CDR3 has 15 residues. J gave up 5 bases and V 4 bases, and 6 bases lay outside the gene matches. Germline CDR1 and CDR2: SGHRS and YFSETQ. The CDR3 loop reads CASSITSGVNNEQFF. In DNA form, the CDR3 reads TGCGCCAGCAGCATTACTAGCGGGGTAAACAATGAGCAGTTCTTC.

The rearrangement joins TRBV5-6 to TRBJ1-2, with D hard to call. The CDR3 has 14 amino acids. Germline V gives CDR1 SGHDT, CDR2 YYEEEE. V lost 1 base to trimming and J lost 4 bases, with 11 bases between them. As DNA, the CDR3 is TGTGCCAGCAGCTTGTGGGAGGGTACCTATGGCTACACCTTC. Protein sequence: CASSLWEGTYGYTF.

In DNA form, the CDR3 reads TGCGCCAGCAGCCAGGACCCTGACAGGGGGGGAGAGCAGTACTTC. Translation: CASSQDPDRGGEQYF. This chain uses TRBV4-1 with TRBJ2-7; 9 bases line up with TRBD1. Per germline, CDR1 MGHRA and CDR2 YSYEKL. The CDR3 totals 15 residues. Germline trimming cut 3 bases from V and 7 bases from J; bases unmatched to any gene: 10.

The chain couples TRBV6-2 or TRBV6-3 to TRBJ1-5; D is perhaps TRBD1 (6 bases). The CDR3 length is 15 residues. Trimming stripped 6 bases from V and 5 bases from J, with 17 bases between. Per germline, CDR1 MNHEY and CDR2 SVGEGT. CDR3 DNA sequence: TGTGCCAGCAGCAACCACAGGGAAGTTCATCAGCCCCAGCATTTT. Amino acid sequence: CASSNHREVHQPQHF.

This chain connects TRBV5-5 to TRBJ1-1, with unresolved D. The CDR3 length is 14 residues. Trimming took off 0 bases at V and 1 base at J, with 7 bases between the two ends. CDR1 and CDR2 from the germline V gene are SGHKS and YYEKEE (reference sequence). This CDR3 reads CASSLGYGNTEAFF. Written as DNA, the CDR3 is TGTGCCAGCAGCTTGGGCTACGGGAACACTGAAGCTTTCTTT.

V usage is TRBV27 and J usage is TRBJ1-2, with 9 bases identical to TRBD1. The CDR3 runs to 15 residues. Germline values: CDR1 MNHEY, CDR2 SMNVEV (reference sequence). The trim removed 3 bases at V and 4 bases at J, leaving 6 bases unmatched. The CDR3 protein is CASSFNRGQGYGYTF. The CDR3 DNA follows: TGTGCCAGCAGTTTCAACAGGGGGCAGGGCTATGGCTACACCTTC.

In nucleotides, the CDR3 is TGTGCCAGCAGCTTTAAGGGGAGTCGAAACACCATATATTTT. The encoded protein is CASSFKGSRNTIYF. The chain has TRBV7-9 and TRBJ1-3; a weak D match, TRBD1 (5 bases). The V end lost 3 bases, the J end lost 5 bases, and 11 bases lay between the germline ends. CDR3 length: 14 residues. The V gene's germline CDR1 is SEHNR and CDR2 FQNEAQ (reference sequence).

This chain joins TRBV2 and TRBJ1-1; possible D gene TRBD1, 6 bases. This CDR3 is built from 15 residues. V lost 6 bases and J 0 bases, leaving 14 bases between the germline ends. Germline V gene data show CDR1 as SNHLY and CDR2 as FYNNEI. The CDR3 protein is CASSLYREMNTEAFF. The CDR3 region has the DNA TGTGCCAGCAGCCTATACAGGGAGATGAACACTGAAGCTTTCTTT.

This chain's CDR3 is CASSLDSLYNSPLHF. The CDR3 DNA reads TGTGCCAGCAGCTTGGACAGCCTCTATAATTCACCCCTCCACTTT. The rearrangement links TRBV5-6 to TRBJ1-6; D gene unclear. Trimming cost V 0 bases and J 3 bases, with 7 bases left between them. This CDR3 spans 15 amino acids. From germline, CDR1 is SGHDT and CDR2 YYEEEE.

The rearrangement joins TRBV7-6 to TRBJ1-6; D may be TRBD1 (5 bases). Looked up from germline, CDR1 is SGHVS and CDR2 is FNYEAQ. The length of the CDR3 is 15 residues. Deletions cut 1 base from V and 6 bases from J, with 10 bases between. The CDR3 coding sequence is TGTGCCAGCAGCTTAGGCAGGGACGCTAATTCACCCCTCCACTTT. It translates to CASSLGRDANSPLHF. The entire variable domain, with the rest obtained from reference TRBV7-6 and TRBJ1-6, is as follows: GAGVSQSPRYKVTKRGQDVALRCDPISGHVSLYWYRQALGQGPEFLTYFNYEAQQDKSGLPNDRFSAERPEGSISTLTIQRTEQRDSAMYRCASSLGRDANSPLHFGNGTRLTVT.